This TCR beta chain was retrieved from a study of cytomegalovirus exposure and HLA in healthy donors. Study conclusions and caveats: Overall, approximately 150 TCR beta chains were annotated as cytomegalovirus-associated.

A remark on this clone: Its antigen is unknown.

The PCR used 60 Vbeta and 13 Jbeta primers. The repertoire was sequenced with immunoSEQ multiplex PCR; TCRdb's copy has only in-frame clones and lacks some. The sample lists approximately 110,000 clones, about 83% occurring once. CDR1 SGHTA and CDR2 FQGTGA come from the germline V gene. V was pared by 5 bases and J by 8 bases, with 8 bases of the junction left unmatched. The CDR3 has 13 amino acids. This chain joins TRBV7-3 and TRBJ1-1, with 7 bases aligning to TRBD1. The source is a female donor in good health and CMV-seropositive. The sequencing sample was made of PBMCs. The CDR3 sequence is CASSPWQGGEAFF. The CDR3 coding sequence is TGTGCCAGCAGCCCGTGGCAGGGGGGAGAAGCTTTCTTT.